This T cell receptor (beta chain) was retrieved from a study of T cells after yellow fever vaccination. Making TCR cDNA involved 5'RACE template switching, which added UMIs and a universal primer site. Each CDR3 protein is one row after TCRdb ran MiXCR on the 5' RACE reads. The sample carries 150,000 or so distinct CDR3 sequences, approximately 6.8% recorded once. Study-level results: The appearance of a small share of clonotypes in both CD4 and CD8 compartments was observed.

This clonotype was counted many times. Its antigen is currently unknown. The sequence derives from a man younger than 30 who received the YFV17D yellow fever vaccine. The sample in question was CD4+ T cells sorted from PBMCs, obtained 5 to 6 days after the first yellow fever vaccination.

The CDR3 DNA reads as TGTGCTAGTGGTTTGGTCCTAAGCGGGGGGTCAGATACGCAGTATTTT. It translates to CASGLVLSGGSDTQYF. The V and J genes are TRBV12-5 and TRBJ2-3; TRBD2 matches at 9 bases. Trimming at V came to 0 bases and at J to 4 bases, leaving 5 bases not matched to a gene. CDR1 and CDR2 from the germline V gene are LGHNT and FRNRAP. This CDR3 comprises 16 residues.